This TCR beta chain was sequenced during a study of blood T cell repertoires in COVID-19 (dated by TCRdb to the early 2020s). Describing the broader study: Samples covering the acute and convalescent phases of COVID-19 were provided by collaborators in the United States, Italy and Spain. The repertoires were released in a freely available public database meant as a resource for research on the immune response to SARS-CoV-2. Nearly every sample came with metadata listing a de-identified subject ID, COVID-19 status, age in years and sex. The samples were drawn from two sources: the first 160 participants of the ongoing ImmuneRACE study, and 1,000 to 1,500 subjects contributed by 6 global collaborators. The prospective study material was composed of cDNA or gDNA derived from T cells, B-cell-depleted T cells, or PBMCs. The dataset comprised deeply sampled blood TCRbeta repertoires from subjects exposed to, actively infected with, or recovered from COVID-19. Where HLA class I and class II types were available, the types were taken from metadata supplied by the sample provider, not from assay-based typing.

TCRbeta CDR3 regions were amplified from genomic DNA using the immunoSEQ Assay, a bias-controlled multiplex PCR. Concerning the study's data processing: The number of nucleated cells in each sample was estimated from the amplification of reference gene primers within the assay. To quantify the absolute abundance of each unique TCRbeta CDR3 rearrangement, sequence reads were collapsed and filtered. For each sample, productive Simpson clonality was calculated by taking the square root of Simpson's diversity index across productive rearrangements. The clones in this table, taken by TCRdb from immuneACCESS, are in-frame only. Not every clone is retained; where verified, under half of the shortfall comes from an unresolved V gene, and the cause of the rest is unknown. V and J calls and clone size follow that table, whereas D and trimming were derived from the DNA. For this sample the table gives 200,000 to 300,000 clones, of which 92% were detected only once. The top ten clones comprise around 0.86% of the sample.

General findings and caveats noted by the study authors: Clinical and demographic metadata were provided uncurated, with the amount varying by source and participant.

Per the germline V gene (reference sequence), SEHNR is the CDR1 and FQNEAQ is the CDR2. The CDR3 has 14 amino acids, counting the end cysteine and phenylalanine. The only DNA kept is the CDR3, 42 bases in frame from the first base. For this chain, trimming is 5 bases at the V end and 4 bases at the J end, and the number of junction bases without a gene match is 7. At one collaborating source in Seattle, patients were enrolled during active infection and were followed longitudinally through the course of disease. Collaborating institutions collected whole blood in K2EDTA tubes following their own protocols. For TCRbeta analysis, collaborators shipped samples as frozen whole blood, isolated PBMCs, or DNA extracted from either of those sample types. Details on this clone: Its antigen is unknown. Base qualities are not provided; no much larger clone lies one nucleotide away.

The chain is assembled from TRBV7-9 and TRBJ1-1; TRBD1 aligns with 7 central bases. The sequence was obtained from a man aged 25 to 45 with COVID-19, enrolled during active disease. Sequenced: peripheral blood. The DNA sequence is TGTGCCAGCAGCACCTGGACAGGTACCACTGAAGCTTTCTTT. It translates to CASSTWTGTTEAFF. Supplemented by the reference TRBV7-9 and TRBJ1-1 proteins around the CDR3, the complete variable domain is DTGVSQNPRHKITKRGQNVTFRCDPISEHNRLYWYRQTLGQGPEFLTYFQNEAQLEKSRLLSDRFSAERPKGSFSTLEIQRTEQGDSAMYLCASSTWTGTTEAFFGQGTRLTVV.